This entry lists 26 T cell receptor beta chains sequenced from one sample in a study of blood T cell repertoires in COVID-19. Sequenced by immunoSEQ multiplex PCR; TCRdb stores in-frame clones only, minus some. The sample records some 83,000 clones, around 82% being singletons. The sequencing sample was made of peripheral blood. The receptor source for this set is a human donor in a cohort sampled during active COVID-19.

The chain couples TRBV7-9 to TRBJ2-2; 7 nucleotides match TRBD2. This CDR3 has 15 residues. Germline CDR1 reads SEHNR; CDR2 reads FQNEAQ (reference sequence). V shed 3 bases, J shed 0 bases, and the junction held 1 base outside the gene matches. DNA of the CDR3: TGTGCCAGCAGCTTTAGCGGGTCGAACACCGGGGAGCTGTTTTTT. It is translated as CASSFSGSNTGELFF. The variable domain in full, with the rest retrieved from reference TRBV7-9 and TRBJ2-2, is DTGVSQNPRHKITKRGQNVTFRCDPISEHNRLYWYRQTLGQGPEFLTYFQNEAQLEKSRLLSDRFSAERPKGSFSTLEIQRTEQGDSAMYLCASSFSGSNTGELFFGEGSRLTVL.

This clone was found once. The rearrangement uses TRBV24-1 and TRBJ2-2; D is unresolved. The V end was cut by 4 bases, the J end by 2 bases, with 7 bases between. The V gene's germline CDR1 is KGHDR and CDR2 SFDVKD. The CDR3 contains 14 residues. The CDR3 is CATSERGNTGELFF. CDR3 sequence (DNA): TGTGCCACCAGTGAGCGCGGAAACACCGGGGAGCTGTTTTTT.

V and J are TRBV11-2 and TRBJ1-5; D perhaps matches TRBD1 (5 bases). Per the germline V gene, CDR1 is SGHAT and CDR2 is FQNNGV. This CDR3 is built from 15 residues. The germline V and J ends were trimmed by 1 base and 6 bases, with 13 bases remaining between them. This CDR3 is CASSLGAGQGQPQHF. CDR3 DNA: TGTGCCAGCAGCTTAGGGGCAGGGCAAGGTCAGCCCCAGCATTTT.

The CDR3 nucleotides are TGTGCCAGCAGCTTTATGGAGCGAGAGACCCAGTACTTC. Protein product: CASSFMERETQYF. The rearrangement uses TRBV7-9 and TRBJ2-5; D not resolved. The CDR3 consists of 13 residues. Germline V gene lookup returns CDR1 SEHNR and CDR2 FQNEAQ (reference sequence). Between the trimmed V and J ends, which lost 3 bases and 4 bases, there was a span of 9 bases.

CDR3 nucleotides: TGTGCCAGCAGCCGGGACTTAGGACAGGGGTTGGAGCAGTACTTC. This sequence encodes CASSRDLGQGLEQYF. The chain combines TRBV11-2 with TRBJ2-7, with 9 positions matching TRBD1. The V segment lost 5 bases and the J segment 7 bases; nucleotides outside the gene matches: 12. The CDR3 covers 15 residues. Germline V lookup: CDR1 SGHAT, CDR2 FQNNGV.

This chain links TRBV28 with TRBJ2-1; 10 bases agree with TRBD1. Germline V gives CDR1 MDHEN, CDR2 SYDVKM. With V trimmed by 5 bases and J by 8 bases, 6 bases remained unmatched. The CDR3 consists of 14 residues. The CDR3 is CASSAPGTGDEQFF. The CDR3 DNA reads as TGTGCCAGCAGTGCCCCCGGGACAGGGGATGAGCAGTTCTTC.

A single count supports this clone. V gene TRBV29-1 combines with J gene TRBJ1-2, with D perhaps matching TRBD1 (6 bases). The CDR3 extends over 15 amino acids. V was pared by 3 bases and J by 3 bases, with 17 bases between. Germline values: CDR1 SQVTM, CDR2 ANQGSEA. This CDR3 reads CSVESWKGGDYGYTF. Written as DNA, the CDR3 is TGCAGCGTTGAGTCCTGGAAAGGGGGGGACTATGGCTACACCTTC. The complete variable domain, with remaining parts taken from reference TRBV29-1 and TRBJ1-2, reads SAVISQKPSRDICQRGTSLTIQCQVDSQVTMMFWYRQQPGQSLTLIATANQGSEATYESGFVIDKFPISRPNLTFSTLTVSNMSPEDSSIYLCSVESWKGGDYGYTFGSGTRLTVV.

This rearrangement joins TRBV5-1 to TRBJ1-2; 9 positions match TRBD1. The CDR3 runs to 18 residues. Germline V gene sequence: CDR1 SGHRS, CDR2 YFSETQ. Unmatched junction bases numbered 13, after V lost 4 bases and J lost 0 bases. CDR3 residues: CASSRAPGQGGTNYGYTF. DNA for the CDR3: TGCGCCAGCAGCCGGGCACCGGGACAGGGAGGAACTAACTATGGCTACACCTTC.

The chain is built from TRBV27 and TRBJ2-6; 7 nucleotides line up with TRBD1. After removal of 4 bases from V and 2 bases from J, the junction contained 14 bases not matched to a gene. In germline, CDR1 is MNHEY, CDR2 SMNVEV (reference sequence). The CDR3 covers 19 residues. CDR3 in DNA: TGTGCCAGCAGTTCTAATAGGATGACAGGGAACCCTGGGGCCAACGTCCTGACTTTC. It yields the protein CASSSNRMTGNPGANVLTF.

The chain couples TRBV2 to TRBJ1-5; TRBD1 is a possible D gene (5 bases). Germline V lookup: CDR1 SNHLY, CDR2 FYNNEI. The V and J ends lost 4 bases and 0 bases respectively, with 7 bases between them. The CDR3 is 14 amino acids. CDR3 sequence: CASSGRVSNQPQHF. The CDR3 DNA follows: TGTGCCAGCAGTGGCAGGGTTAGCAATCAGCCCCAGCATTTT.

The gene calls are TRBV10-1 and TRBJ2-1, with 7 bases identical to TRBD2. J lost 7 bases, V lost 5 bases, and 11 bases had no gene match. This CDR3 spans 15 amino acids. Germline CDR1 WNHNN, CDR2 SYGVQD (reference sequence). The CDR3 nucleotides read TGCGCCAGCAGTTCTAGGCGGGGGAAAGGTAATGAGCAGTTCTTC. It translates to CASSSRRGKGNEQFF.

The chain couples TRBV19 to TRBJ2-1; possible D gene TRBD2, 6 bases. V dropped 5 bases and J dropped 0 bases, with 11 bases sitting between them. Germline V gene data show CDR1 as LNHDA and CDR2 as SQIVND (reference sequence). CDR3 size: 15 residues. The CDR3 is CASSSVGGSYNEQFF. CDR3 DNA sequence: TGTGCCAGTAGTTCCGTCGGGGGCTCCTACAATGAGCAGTTCTTC. Together with reference TRBV19 and TRBJ2-1, the CDR3 gives the full variable domain: DGGITQSPKYLFRKEGQNVTLSCEQNLNHDAMYWYRQDPGQGLRLIYYSQIVNDFQKGDIAEGYSVSREKKESFPLTVTSAQKNPTAFYLCASSSVGGSYNEQFFGPGTRLTVL.

J is TRBJ2-3 and V is TRBV7-2, with D uncertain. Germline assignment: CDR1 SGHTA and CDR2 FQGNSA. Trimming stripped 0 bases from V and 3 bases from J, with 16 bases between. This CDR3 comprises 17 residues. The CDR3 loop is CASSLAKIPARTDTQYF. The DNA for the CDR3 is TGTGCCAGCAGCTTAGCGAAAATCCCAGCGAGGACAGATACGCAGTATTTT.

V and J are TRBV27 and TRBJ2-1, with a weak D call TRBD2 (7 bases). The germline CDR1 and CDR2 sequences are MNHEY and SMNVEV (reference sequence). V was pared by 5 bases and J by 2 bases, with 16 bases between. The CDR3 consists of 16 residues. CDR3 in amino acids: CASSLLGRGTYNEQFF. CDR3 bases: TGTGCCAGCAGTCTACTTGGGAGGGGGACCTACAATGAGCAGTTCTTC.

The chain joins TRBV7-9 to TRBJ2-3, with D perhaps matching TRBD2 (5 bases). This CDR3 has 16 amino acids. Germline values: CDR1 SEHNR, CDR2 FQNEAQ (reference sequence). Trimming shortened V by 6 bases and J by 1 base, and 17 bases separated the two germline ends. The CDR3 sequence: CASRPPVGRGTDTQYF. CDR3 bases: TGTGCCAGCAGGCCCCCAGTAGGGCGGGGCACAGATACGCAGTATTTT.

The chain recombines TRBV27 with TRBJ1-2, with TRBD1 identical over 7 bases. Unmatched junction bases numbered 19, after V lost 0 bases and J lost 3 bases. From germline, CDR1 is MNHEY and CDR2 SMNVEV (reference sequence). This CDR3 has 20 amino acids. The CDR3 coding sequence is TGTGCCAGCAGTTTATCAAGGAGGAGGGGGCTCCTTACGTCGGACTATGGCTACACCTTC. Translation: CASSLSRRRGLLTSDYGYTF.

Many counts were recorded for this clone. The chain employs TRBV20-1 and TRBJ2-7, with 12 positions matching TRBD2. The J segment lost 3 bases and the V segment lost 3 bases, leaving 9 bases of the junction unmatched. The CDR3 runs to 16 residues. Germline V gene lookup returns CDR1 DFQATT and CDR2 SNEGSKA (reference sequence). CDR3 nucleotide sequence: TGCAGTGCTAGTTCTCGGGCTAGCGGGGGGGACTACGAGCAGTACTTC. Its protein is CSASSRASGGDYEQYF.

The V gene is TRBV5-1, the J gene TRBJ1-3; D gene ambiguous. The CDR3 has 15 amino acids. Trimming cost V 0 bases and J 0 bases, with 7 bases left between them. The germline gives CDR1 SGHRS, CDR2 YFSETQ. The CDR3 DNA sequence: TGCGCCAGCAGCTTGGGGGCTCCCTCTGGAAACACCATATATTTT. This gives the protein CASSLGAPSGNTIYF.

The CDR3 loop reads CASSVGQGGNYGYTF. In DNA, the CDR3 is TGTGCCAGCAGCGTAGGGCAGGGTGGGAACTATGGCTACACCTTC. The chain links TRBV9 to TRBJ1-2; D possibly corresponds to TRBD1 (5 bases). Germline loops: CDR1 SGDLS, CDR2 YYNGEE. V was clipped by 0 bases and J by 2 bases, with 11 bases between them. The CDR3 is 15 residues long.

The J gene is TRBJ1-2, the V gene TRBV6-2 or TRBV6-3; no clear D. The CDR3 length is 14 residues. The germline V gene encodes CDR1 MNHEY and CDR2 SVGEGT. Deletions cut 5 bases from V and 2 bases from J, with 12 bases between. The CDR3, as DNA: TGTGCCAGCAGTGATACGACTCCAAACTATGGCTACACCTTC. It yields the protein CASSDTTPNYGYTF.

The V and J genes are TRBV5-1 and TRBJ2-5; the match to TRBD2 covers 9 bases. The CDR3 is made up of 15 amino acids. The J segment lost 5 bases and the V segment lost 4 bases, leaving 9 bases of the junction unmatched. Germline V gene data show CDR1 as SGHRS and CDR2 as YFSETQ. CDR3 bases: TGCGCCAGCAGCCGCGGGCGGGGGGGCCTCGAGACCCAGTACTTC. Translating gives CASSRGRGGLETQYF.

The chain links TRBV12-3 or TRBV12-4 to TRBJ1-5; D call uncertain. There are 12 residues in the CDR3. The V end lost 1 base, the J end lost 7 bases, and 5 bases lay between the germline ends. DNA for the CDR3: TGTGCCAGCAGTTTAGGCGGACAGCCCCAGCATTTT. Residues: CASSLGGQPQHF.

The chain joins TRBV5-1 to TRBJ2-1; D is possibly TRBD2 (6 bases). Germline lookup yields CDR1 SGHRS and CDR2 YFSETQ. With 0 bases removed from V and 8 bases from J, the gap between germline ends came to 18 bases. The CDR3 totals 16 residues. The CDR3 reads CASSLGPSALWDEQFF. CDR3 DNA: TGCGCCAGCAGCTTGGGGCCTAGCGCCCTATGGGATGAGCAGTTCTTC.

The chain links TRBV6-5 to TRBJ2-7, with D possibly being TRBD1 (5 bases). The germline CDR1 and CDR2 sequences are MNHEY and SVGAGI. V shed 2 bases and J shed 3 bases, with 11 bases lying between them. The CDR3 consists of 14 residues. Here the CDR3 reads CASSYRQGDYEQYF. CDR3 nucleotides: TGTGCCAGCAGTTACAGGCAGGGCGACTACGAGCAGTACTTC.

This rearrangement joins TRBV5-6 to TRBJ2-5; D might be TRBD2 (7 bases). The ends were cut back, 7 bases at V and 5 bases at J, with 24 bases in the middle. This CDR3 spans 16 amino acids. Germline CDR1 is SGHDT and CDR2 is YYEEEE. The CDR3: CASAYSLGGGLETQYF. The CDR3 DNA follows: TGTGCCAGCGCGTACTCCTTAGGGGGGGGCCTGGAGACCCAGTACTTC.

The V and J genes are TRBV10-3 and TRBJ1-5; no definite D call. Per germline, CDR1 ENHRY and CDR2 SYGVKD. This CDR3 has 12 residues. Trimming took 6 bases from V and 4 from J, leaving 7 bases between them. CDR3 bases: TGTGCCATCAGCCCCGTAAATCAGCCCCAGCATTTT. Translated, it gives CAISPVNQPQHF.